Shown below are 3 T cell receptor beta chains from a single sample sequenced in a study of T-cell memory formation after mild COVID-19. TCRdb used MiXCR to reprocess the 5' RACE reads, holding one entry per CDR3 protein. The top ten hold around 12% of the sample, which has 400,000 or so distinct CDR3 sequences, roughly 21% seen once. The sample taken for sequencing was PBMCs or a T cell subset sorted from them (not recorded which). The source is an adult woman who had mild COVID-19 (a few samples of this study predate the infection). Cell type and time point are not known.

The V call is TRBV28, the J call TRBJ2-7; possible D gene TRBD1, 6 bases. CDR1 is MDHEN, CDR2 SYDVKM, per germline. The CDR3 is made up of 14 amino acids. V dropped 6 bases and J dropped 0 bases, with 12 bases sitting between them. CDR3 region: CASSKRTASYEQYF. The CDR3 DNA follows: TGTGCCAGCAGCAAAAGGACAGCCTCCTACGAGCAGTACTTC.

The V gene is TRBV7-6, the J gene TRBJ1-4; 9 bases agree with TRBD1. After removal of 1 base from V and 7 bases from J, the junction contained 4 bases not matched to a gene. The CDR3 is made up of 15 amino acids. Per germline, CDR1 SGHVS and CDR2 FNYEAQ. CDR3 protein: CASSLDRTGAEKLFF. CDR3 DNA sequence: TGTGCCAGCAGCTTAGATCGGACAGGGGCTGAAAAACTGTTTTTT.

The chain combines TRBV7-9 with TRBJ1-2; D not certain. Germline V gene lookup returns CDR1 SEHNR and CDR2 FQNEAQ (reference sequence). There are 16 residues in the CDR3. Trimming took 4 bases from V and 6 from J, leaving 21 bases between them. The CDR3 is CASSSPRGEELHGYTF. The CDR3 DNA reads TGTGCCAGCAGCTCCCCCCGAGGCGAGGAGCTCCATGGCTACACCTTC.